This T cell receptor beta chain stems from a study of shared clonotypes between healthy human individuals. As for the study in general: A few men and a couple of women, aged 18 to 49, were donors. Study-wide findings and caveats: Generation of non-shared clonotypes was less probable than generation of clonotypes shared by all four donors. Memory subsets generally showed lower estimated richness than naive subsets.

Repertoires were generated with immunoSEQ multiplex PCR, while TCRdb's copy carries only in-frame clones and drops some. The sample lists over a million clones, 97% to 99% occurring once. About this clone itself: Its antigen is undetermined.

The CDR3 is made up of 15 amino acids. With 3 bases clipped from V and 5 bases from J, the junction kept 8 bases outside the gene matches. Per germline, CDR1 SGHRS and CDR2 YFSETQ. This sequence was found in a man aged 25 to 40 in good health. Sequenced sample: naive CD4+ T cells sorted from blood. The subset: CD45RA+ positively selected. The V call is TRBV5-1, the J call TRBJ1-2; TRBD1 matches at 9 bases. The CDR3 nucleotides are TGCGCCAGCAGCTCCCGACAGGGGGTAGGATATGGCTACACCTTC. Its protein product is CASSSRQGVGYGYTF.